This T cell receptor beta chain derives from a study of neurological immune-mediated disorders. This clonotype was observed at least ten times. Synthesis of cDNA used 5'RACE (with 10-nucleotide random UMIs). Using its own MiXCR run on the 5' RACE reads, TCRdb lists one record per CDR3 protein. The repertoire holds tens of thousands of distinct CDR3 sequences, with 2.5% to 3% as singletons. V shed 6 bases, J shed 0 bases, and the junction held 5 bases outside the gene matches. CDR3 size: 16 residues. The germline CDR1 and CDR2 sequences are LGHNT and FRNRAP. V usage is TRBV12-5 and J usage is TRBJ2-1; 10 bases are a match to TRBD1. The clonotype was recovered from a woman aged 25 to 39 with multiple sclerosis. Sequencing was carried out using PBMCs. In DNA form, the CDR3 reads TGTGCTAGTGGCCAGGGACAGGGGAACTCCTACAATGAGCAGTTCTTC. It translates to CASGQGQGNSYNEQFF.